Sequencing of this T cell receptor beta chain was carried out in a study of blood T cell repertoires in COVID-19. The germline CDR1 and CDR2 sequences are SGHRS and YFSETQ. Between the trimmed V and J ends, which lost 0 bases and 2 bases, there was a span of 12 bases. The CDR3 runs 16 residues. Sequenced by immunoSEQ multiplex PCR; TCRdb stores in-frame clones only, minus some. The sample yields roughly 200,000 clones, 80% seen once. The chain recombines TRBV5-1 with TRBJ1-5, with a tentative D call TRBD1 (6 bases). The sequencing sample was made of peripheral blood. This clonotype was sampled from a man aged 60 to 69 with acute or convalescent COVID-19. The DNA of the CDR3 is TGCGCCAGCAGCTTGGCGGGGGGCGGGGGCAATCAGCCCCAGCATTTT. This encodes CASSLAGGGGNQPQHF.